What follows describes a single TCR beta chain. Antigen specificity is unknown. This sample was taken from a study of response to subunit inactivated influenza vaccine. Whole-study results and caveats: Researchers suggested that each seasonal influenza vaccination recruits few new T cells.

TCRdb re-called the RT-PCR reads through MiXCR, storing one row per CDR3 protein. The data show about 780,000 distinct CDR3 sequences, around 20% seen once. Trimming removed 8 bases at V and 1 base at J, with 11 bases between. Germline CDR1 reads SGHAT; CDR2 reads FQNNGV. This CDR3 has 13 amino acids. The chain is built from TRBV11-2 and TRBJ1-1; D unresolved. This receptor was obtained from a man aged 50 to 60 who received an inactivated influenza vaccine. The specimen was PBMCs from blood, collected approximately 5 days after vaccination. The chain's CDR3 is CASLEGPNTEAFF. The CDR3, as DNA: TGTGCCAGCCTAGAGGGTCCGAACACTGAAGCTTTCTTT. Full variable domain (outside the CDR3, taken from reference TRBV11-2 and TRBJ1-1): EAGVAQSPRYKIIEKRQSVAFWCNPISGHATLYWYQQILGQGPKLLIQFQNNGVVDDSQLPKDRFSAERLKGVDSTLKIQPAKLEDSAVYLCASLEGPNTEAFFGQGTRLTVV.